The 3 T cell receptor beta chains below were found in one sample sequenced in a study of CD8 T cells in ankylosing spondylitis (dated by TCRdb to between 2016 and 2019). Libraries came from 5' RACE. The reads were generated on an Illumina HiSeq 2500. Clones were called with MiXCR by TCRdb after fastp trimmed the public reads at Q25, and only in-frame beta chains were retained. Rows matching on CDR3 protein sequence are summarized as one entry with the most common DNA and genes. This sample has about 240,000 distinct CDR3 sequences in its table, and around 9.1% of those were observed once. The ten largest clones represent 6.8% of the sample. Input material: blood, either unsorted or a sorted T cell fraction (not recorded which). The receptor source for this set is a male donor with ankylosing spondylitis or in good health (not recorded which).

This clonotype was seen more than once but under ten times. This CDR3 is CASSLRTSGRAGGGELFF. The CDR3 DNA is TGTGCCAGCAGTTTGAGGACTAGCGGGAGGGCCGGGGGCGGGGAGCTGTTTTTT. The chain employs TRBV12-3 or TRBV12-4 and TRBJ2-2; 15 bases are a match to TRBD2. The CDR3 spans 18 residues. Unmatched junction bases numbered 9, after V lost 3 bases and J lost 7 bases.

In its sample, this clonotype was seen many times. CDR3 protein: CASSPPQGFAYNEQFF. The CDR3 nucleotides read TGTGCCAGCAGTCCCCCTCAGGGTTTTGCCTACAATGAGCAGTTCTTC. The V gene is TRBV11-2, the J gene TRBJ2-1; D possibly corresponds to TRBD1 (5 bases). CDR1 is SGHAT, CDR2 FQNNGV, per germline. V lost 6 bases, J lost 2 bases, and 17 bases lay in between. The CDR3 is 16 residues long.

There are many counts of this clonotype. V gene TRBV5-1 combines with J gene TRBJ2-1; D remains unclear. Germline CDR1 is SGHRS and CDR2 is YFSETQ. CDR3 length equals 13 residues. V dropped 5 bases and J dropped 5 bases, with 11 bases sitting between them. The CDR3 DNA sequence: TGCGCCAGCAGAGGCAAGTATGACAATGAGCAGTTCTTC. This gives the protein CASRGKYDNEQFF.